One and the same sample provided the 29 T cell receptor beta chains below, sequenced in a study of blood T cell repertoires in COVID-19. Clones were sequenced by immunoSEQ multiplex PCR, and TCRdb holds only the in-frame ones, with some missing. The profile shows around 130,000 clones, 80% of them singletons. Sequencing was carried out using peripheral blood. The source of these receptors is a man aged 65-85 years with acute or convalescent COVID-19.

The chain combines TRBV19 with TRBJ1-2, with D tentatively TRBD1 (6 bases). The ends were cut back, 1 base at V and 8 bases at J, with 17 bases in the middle. Germline CDR1 LNHDA, CDR2 SQIVND (reference sequence). This CDR3 has 15 residues. CDR3 amino acids: CASSIGRQATGGYTF. CDR3 sequence (DNA): TGTGCCAGTAGTATAGGGAGACAGGCCACGGGGGGCTACACCTTC. The variable domain in full, with the rest retrieved from reference TRBV19 and TRBJ1-2, is DGGITQSPKYLFRKEGQNVTLSCEQNLNHDAMYWYRQDPGQGLRLIYYSQIVNDFQKGDIAEGYSVSREKKESFPLTVTSAQKNPTAFYLCASSIGRQATGGYTFGSGTRLTVV.

The J gene is TRBJ1-5, the V gene TRBV2; unclear D gene. CDR1 SNHLY and CDR2 FYNNEI come from the germline V gene. This CDR3 region has 15 residues. Trimming cost V 1 base and J 9 bases, with 16 bases left between them. CDR3 residues: CASSEDGRGMMPQHF. In nucleotides, the CDR3 is TGTGCCAGCAGTGAAGATGGTAGAGGGATGATGCCCCAGCATTTT.

The V call is TRBV3-1 (or the pseudogene TRBV3-2), the J call TRBJ2-5, with TRBD1 matching over 9 bases. V lost 4 bases and J lost 3; bases outside the gene matches: 6. The CDR3 extends over 15 amino acids. Germline V CDR1 and CDR2: LGHDT, YNNKEL (reference sequence). CDR3 coding DNA: TGTGCCAGCAGCCGAAAACAGGGGGCGGAAGAGACCCAGTACTTC. The encoded protein is CASSRKQGAEETQYF.

The chain is built from TRBV27 and TRBJ1-6; D gene ambiguous. Trimming removed 6 bases from V and 0 bases from J, with 6 bases in between. This CDR3 region has 14 residues. CDR1 is MNHEY and CDR2 is SMNVEV in the germline V gene (reference sequence). The CDR3 region is CASSVSSYNSPLHF. The CDR3 DNA is TGTGCCAGCAGCGTGAGCTCCTATAATTCACCCCTCCACTTT.

The chain links TRBV2 to TRBJ1-4; D not certain. The CDR3 is 14 residues long. Germline-derived CDR1 and CDR2 are SNHLY and FYNNEI. Trimming took off 8 bases at V and 0 bases at J, with 10 bases between the two ends. The CDR3: CASGQLTTNEKLFF. In nucleotides, the CDR3 is TGTGCCAGCGGGCAGCTTACAACTAATGAAAAACTGTTTTTT.

This sequence joins TRBV11-2 and TRBJ2-5; 8 positions match TRBD2. Trimming took 5 bases from V and 4 from J; bases not matched to a gene: 9. The CDR3 is made up of 15 amino acids. CDR1 and CDR2 from the germline V gene are SGHAT and FQNNGV. CDR3 nucleotide sequence: TGTGCCAGCAGCAACCCGGGGGGGCCGCGAGAGACCCAGTACTTC. Amino acids: CASSNPGGPRETQYF.

J is TRBJ2-2 and V is TRBV7-9, with 7 bases identical to TRBD1. Trimming cost V 4 bases and J 7 bases; bases outside gene matches: 9. This CDR3 is built from 15 residues. Germline CDR1 is SEHNR and CDR2 is FQNEAQ (reference sequence). The CDR3 loop is CASSSYRGKGGELFF. CDR3 DNA sequence: TGTGCCAGCAGCTCCTACAGGGGAAAGGGCGGGGAGCTGTTTTTT.

The V call is TRBV28, the J call TRBJ1-2; perhaps TRBD1 as D (6 bases). The CDR3 spans 16 residues. From germline, CDR1 is MDHEN and CDR2 SYDVKM. V lost 6 bases and J 5 bases, leaving 22 bases between the germline ends. CDR3 residues: CASRNSGGGRSYGYTF. In nucleotides, the CDR3 is TGTGCCAGCAGAAACTCGGGAGGGGGGAGGTCATATGGCTACACCTTC.

The chain combines TRBV14 with TRBJ2-5, with 7 bases aligning to TRBD2. J was trimmed by 5 bases and V by 1 base; bases with no gene match: 7. The germline gives CDR1 SGHDN, CDR2 FVKESK. The CDR3 is made up of 15 amino acids. The CDR3 loop reads CASSQGRGRVETQYF. As DNA, the CDR3 is TGTGCCAGCAGCCAAGGCCGTGGGAGGGTCGAGACCCAGTACTTC.

The chain joins TRBV5-8 to TRBJ2-7; 7 positions agree with TRBD1. The trim removed 1 base at V and 7 bases at J, leaving 2 bases unmatched. Germline V gene lookup returns CDR1 SGHTS and CDR2 YDEGEE. The length of the CDR3 is 12 residues. The CDR3 region is CASSLSGGEQYF. For the CDR3, the DNA is TGTGCCAGCAGCTTGTCAGGGGGTGAGCAGTACTTC.

CDR3 amino acids: CAWRDSGQGDGTGELFF. The CDR3 DNA sequence: TGTGCCTGGAGGGATTCGGGGCAGGGGGATGGCACCGGGGAGCTGTTTTTT. The genes are TRBV30 and TRBJ2-2; 7 bases are shared with TRBD1. V shed 3 bases, J shed 4 bases, and the junction held 14 bases outside the gene matches. The germline V gene has CDR1 GTSNPN and CDR2 SVGIG (reference sequence). The CDR3 contains 17 residues. The full variable domain, rest sourced from reference TRBV30 and TRBJ2-2, is SQTIHQWPATLVQPVGSPLSLECTVEGTSNPNLYWYRQAAGRGLQLLFYSVGIGQISSEVPQNLSASRPQDRQFILSSKKLLLSDSGFYLCAWRDSGQGDGTGELFFGEGSRLTVL.

In DNA form, the CDR3 reads TGCGCCAGCAGCAGAGATAGCAATCAGCCCCAGCATTTT. It is translated as CASSRDSNQPQHF. The chain is built from TRBV5-1 and TRBJ1-5; D gene unclear. Per the germline V gene, CDR1 is SGHRS and CDR2 is YFSETQ. Trimming took 4 bases from V and 0 from J, leaving 5 bases between them. The CDR3 runs 13 residues.

The V call is TRBV13, the J call TRBJ1-3; the D is unclear. Trimming removed 3 bases from V and 0 bases from J, with 6 bases in between. The germline V gene encodes CDR1 PRHDT and CDR2 FYEKMQ (reference sequence). The CDR3 runs 14 residues. CDR3 amino acids: CASSFWSSGNTIYF. CDR3 nucleotide sequence: TGTGCCAGCAGCTTTTGGAGCTCTGGAAACACCATATATTTT.

The chain uses TRBV20-1 and TRBJ2-5; D is perhaps TRBD2 (6 bases). CDR1 and CDR2 (germline): DFQATT, SNEGSKA (reference sequence). The ends were cut back, 8 bases at V and 4 bases at J, with 11 bases in the middle. This CDR3 is 11 amino acids long. This chain's CDR3 is CSNGRGETQYF. DNA of the CDR3: TGCAGTAACGGGCGGGGAGAGACCCAGTACTTC.

The J gene is TRBJ1-2, the V gene TRBV10-3, with no clear D. V was pared by 4 bases and J by 13 bases, with 19 bases between. Germline assignment: CDR1 ENHRY and CDR2 SYGVKD. CDR3 length: 13 residues. This chain's CDR3 is CAISGAAHWAATF. The CDR3 DNA reads as TGTGCCATCAGTGGCGCCGCTCATTGGGCTGCCACCTTC.

The V gene is TRBV11-2, the J gene TRBJ2-1; 14 bases line up with TRBD2. The CDR3 spans 16 residues. The V gene's germline CDR1 is SGHAT and CDR2 FQNNGV. The trim removed 5 bases at V and 6 bases at J, leaving 6 bases unmatched. CDR3 coding DNA: TGTGCCAGCAGCCCCCGACTAGCGGGGGGGATCAATGAGCAGTTCTTC. Translated, it gives CASSPRLAGGINEQFF.

The V call is TRBV5-1, the J call TRBJ2-7, with 11 positions matching TRBD2. V lost 4 bases to trimming and J lost 1 base; unmatched junction nucleotides: 4. The CDR3 length is 15 residues. In germline, CDR1 is SGHRS, CDR2 YFSETQ. The CDR3 DNA reads TGCGCCAGCAGCGATACTAGCGGGGGTTCCTACGAGCAGTACTTC. It translates to CASSDTSGGSYEQYF.

The chain links TRBV6-1 to TRBJ1-2; D is unclear. There are 13 residues in the CDR3. Germline loops: CDR1 MNHNS, CDR2 SASEGT. V dropped 0 bases and J dropped 4 bases, with 6 bases sitting between them. CDR3 region: CASSEAAVYGYTF. The CDR3 nucleotides are TGTGCCAGCAGTGAAGCTGCGGTCTATGGCTACACCTTC.

The gene calls are TRBV30 and TRBJ2-2; 11 bases are shared with TRBD2. Per germline, CDR1 GTSNPN and CDR2 SVGIG (reference sequence). CDR3 length: 13 amino acids. Unmatched junction bases numbered 7, after V lost 8 bases and J lost 8 bases. The CDR3 here is CAHQTSGEGELFF. The CDR3 bases are TGTGCCCACCAGACTAGCGGGGAGGGGGAGCTGTTTTTT.

This sequence joins TRBV9 and TRBJ2-3; TRBD2 matches at 16 bases. There are 17 residues in the CDR3. CDR1 and CDR2 from the germline V gene are SGDLS and YYNGEE. V was clipped by 6 bases and J by 1 base; unmatched bases: 5. Here the CDR3 reads CASTGTSGGAGTDTQYF. The CDR3 nucleotides read TGTGCCAGCACCGGGACTAGCGGGGGGGCCGGCACAGATACGCAGTATTTT. Supplemented by reference TRBV9 and TRBJ2-3, the full variable domain reads DSGVTQTPKHLITATGQRVTLRCSPRSGDLSVYWYQQSLDQGLQFLIQYYNGEERAKGNILERFSAQQFPDLHSELNLSSLELGDSALYFCASTGTSGGAGTDTQYFGPGTRLTVL.

This clone was detected once. The chain recombines TRBV27 with TRBJ1-6, with no clear D. CDR1 MNHEY and CDR2 SMNVEV come from the germline V gene (reference sequence). This CDR3 is built from 16 residues. Trimming cost V 3 bases and J 2 bases, with 11 bases left between them. CDR3 region: CASSLGGRAYNSPLHF. CDR3 DNA: TGTGCCAGCAGTTTGGGAGGGAGGGCCTATAATTCACCCCTCCACTTT.

The chain combines TRBV9 with TRBJ2-1, with 12 bases that match TRBD2. This CDR3 is 16 amino acids long. Germline assignment: CDR1 SGDLS and CDR2 YYNGEE. The V gene end was trimmed by 3 bases and the J gene end by 10 bases; junction bases not matched to a gene: 11. DNA for the CDR3: TGTGCCAGCAGCGGGCCTTATAGGACTAGCGGGGACGAGCAGTTCTTC. Protein product: CASSGPYRTSGDEQFF. Full variable domain (remainder filled in from reference TRBV9 and TRBJ2-1): DSGVTQTPKHLITATGQRVTLRCSPRSGDLSVYWYQQSLDQGLQFLIQYYNGEERAKGNILERFSAQQFPDLHSELNLSSLELGDSALYFCASSGPYRTSGDEQFFGPGTRLTVL.

The chain employs TRBV5-4 and TRBJ1-2; no clear D gene. CDR3 size: 14 residues. Looked up from germline, CDR1 is SGHNT and CDR2 is YYREEE (reference sequence). V was trimmed by 0 bases and J by 2 bases, leaving 8 bases between them. The CDR3 region has the DNA TGTGCCAGCAGCTTGGCTGTGGCCAACTATGGCTACACCTTC. It translates to CASSLAVANYGYTF.

V and J are TRBV7-9 and TRBJ2-2; 7 bases map to TRBD2. The ends lost 4 bases at V and 7 bases at J; junction bases unmatched: 3. The CDR3 covers 13 residues. Per the germline V gene, CDR1 is SEHNR and CDR2 is FQNEAQ (reference sequence). CDR3 coding DNA: TGTGCCAGCAGCTCGGGACTATTCGGGGAGCTGTTTTTT. The encoded protein is CASSSGLFGELFF.

This rearrangement joins TRBV5-4 to TRBJ2-5; TRBD2 aligns across 9 bases. The CDR3 runs to 15 residues. CDR1 is SGHNT and CDR2 is YYREEE in the germline V gene (reference sequence). V was clipped by 3 bases and J by 5 bases; unmatched bases: 8. As DNA, the CDR3 is TGTGCCAGCAGCTCGGCGGCGGGGGGGCCGGAGACCCAGTACTTC. This translates into CASSSAAGGPETQYF. Together with reference TRBV5-4 and TRBJ2-5, the CDR3 gives the full variable domain: ETGVTQSPTHLIKTRGQQVTLRCSSQSGHNTVSWYQQALGQGPQFIFQYYREEENGRGNFPPRFSGLQFPNYSSELNVNALELDDSALYLCASSSAAGGPETQYFGPGTRLLVL.

The chain joins TRBV19 to TRBJ2-7; 12 bases agree with TRBD2. The CDR3 extends over 14 amino acids. Germline assignment: CDR1 LNHDA and CDR2 SQIVND (reference sequence). Trimming cost V 4 bases and J 2 bases; bases outside gene matches: 0. The CDR3 region has the DNA TGTGCCAGTAGTACTAGCGGGGGGGCCTACGAGCAGTACTTC. Protein: CASSTSGGAYEQYF.

This chain joins TRBV6-5 and TRBJ2-2; no firm D call. The CDR3 consists of 13 residues. Germline CDR1 and CDR2: MNHEY and SVGAGI. Trimming pared 7 bases from V and 1 base from J, leaving 7 bases between. DNA for the CDR3: TGTGCCAGCACCCCAGGGAACACCGGGGAGCTGTTTTTT. Its protein product is CASTPGNTGELFF.

J is TRBJ2-5 and V is TRBV21-1; the table calls TRBD2, which could not be checked here. TRBV21-1 is tagged as a pseudogene. The CDR3 consists of 16 residues. The CDR3 sequence: CASDGTSGGEEETQYF. The CDR3 DNA is TGTGCCAGCGATGGAACTAGCGGGGGGGAAGAAGAGACCCAGTACTTC.

This chain connects TRBV5-1 to TRBJ1-6; perhaps TRBD1 as D (5 bases). The V and J ends lost 0 bases and 4 bases respectively, with 17 bases between them. Per the germline V gene, CDR1 is SGHRS and CDR2 is YFSETQ. This CDR3 contains 18 residues. The chain's CDR3 is CASSLDSWQGGYNSPLHF. The DNA for the CDR3 is TGCGCCAGCAGCTTGGATTCTTGGCAGGGTGGTTATAATTCACCCCTCCACTTT.